This T cell receptor beta chain derives from a study of response to subunit inactivated influenza vaccine. Each CDR3 protein gets one entry after TCRdb re-called the RT-PCR reads with MiXCR. Of about 190,000 distinct CDR3 sequences listed, approximately 15% were seen once; the top ten hold approximately 30%. Points from the study as a whole: New T cells are recruited in small numbers by each seasonal influenza vaccination, according to the authors' suggestion.

Notes on this clonotype: Its antigen is unidentified.

The source was CD8+ T cells sorted from PBMCs, collected about 5 days after vaccination. The receptor's source is a man over 45 who received an inactivated influenza vaccine.

The CDR3 is CASSPTRESSYEQYF. The DNA of the CDR3 is TGTGCCAGCAGCCCAACCAGGGAGAGCTCCTACGAGCAGTACTTC. The chain joins TRBV9 to TRBJ2-7; either TRBD1 or TRBD2 may supply D (5 bases each). The CDR3 contains 15 residues. Germline V CDR1 and CDR2: SGDLS, YYNGEE. Trimming left V 4 bases short and J 0 bases short, with 14 bases between. The full variable domain, rest sourced from reference TRBV9 and TRBJ2-7, is DSGVTQTPKHLITATGQRVTLRCSPRSGDLSVYWYQQSLDQGLQFLIQYYNGEERAKGNILERFSAQQFPDLHSELNLSSLELGDSALYFCASSPTRESSYEQYFGPGTRLTVT.